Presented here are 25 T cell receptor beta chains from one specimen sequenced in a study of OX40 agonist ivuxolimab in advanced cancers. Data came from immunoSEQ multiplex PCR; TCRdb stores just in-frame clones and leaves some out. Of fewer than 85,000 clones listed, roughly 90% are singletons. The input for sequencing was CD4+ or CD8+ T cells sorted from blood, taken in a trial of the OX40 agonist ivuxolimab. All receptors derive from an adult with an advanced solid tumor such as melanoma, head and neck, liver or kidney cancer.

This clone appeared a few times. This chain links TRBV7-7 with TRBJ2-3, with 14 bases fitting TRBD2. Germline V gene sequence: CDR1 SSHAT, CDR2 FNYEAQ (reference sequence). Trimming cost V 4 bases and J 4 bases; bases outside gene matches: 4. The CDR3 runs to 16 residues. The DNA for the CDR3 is TGTGCCAGCAGCTCGGGACTAGCGGGAGTGTCAGATACGCAGTATTTT. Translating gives CASSSGLAGVSDTQYF. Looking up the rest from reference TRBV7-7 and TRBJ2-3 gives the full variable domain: GAGVSQSPRYKVTKRGQDVTLRCDPISSHATLYWYQQALGQGPEFLTYFNYEAQPDKSGLPSDRFSAERPEGSISTLTIQRTEQRDSAMYRCASSSGLAGVSDTQYFGPGTRLTVL.

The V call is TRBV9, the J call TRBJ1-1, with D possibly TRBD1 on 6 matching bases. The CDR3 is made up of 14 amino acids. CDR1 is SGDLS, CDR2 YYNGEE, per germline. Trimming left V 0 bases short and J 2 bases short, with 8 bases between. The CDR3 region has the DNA TGTGCCAGCAGCGTAGGGACAGCCAACACTGAAGCTTTCTTT. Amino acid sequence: CASSVGTANTEAFF.

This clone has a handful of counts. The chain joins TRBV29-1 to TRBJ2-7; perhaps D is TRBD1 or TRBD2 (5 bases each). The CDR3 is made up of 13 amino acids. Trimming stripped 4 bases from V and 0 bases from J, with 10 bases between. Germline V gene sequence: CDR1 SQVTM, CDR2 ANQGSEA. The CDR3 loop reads CSVGDGSSYEQYF. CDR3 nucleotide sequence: TGCAGCGTTGGGGACGGAAGCTCCTACGAGCAGTACTTC.

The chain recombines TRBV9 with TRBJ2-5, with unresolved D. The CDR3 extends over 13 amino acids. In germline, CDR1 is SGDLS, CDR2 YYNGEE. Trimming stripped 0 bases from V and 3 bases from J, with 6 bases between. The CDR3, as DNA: TGTGCCAGCAGCGTAGCGTCCAAAGAGACCCAGTACTTC. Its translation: CASSVASKETQYF.

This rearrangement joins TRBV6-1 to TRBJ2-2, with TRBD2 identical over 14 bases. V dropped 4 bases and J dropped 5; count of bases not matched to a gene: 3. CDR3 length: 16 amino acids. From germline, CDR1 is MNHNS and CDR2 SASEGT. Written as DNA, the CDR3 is TGTGCCAGCAGTGCCGGGACTAGCGGGAGAACCGGGGAGCTGTTTTTT. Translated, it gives CASSAGTSGRTGELFF.

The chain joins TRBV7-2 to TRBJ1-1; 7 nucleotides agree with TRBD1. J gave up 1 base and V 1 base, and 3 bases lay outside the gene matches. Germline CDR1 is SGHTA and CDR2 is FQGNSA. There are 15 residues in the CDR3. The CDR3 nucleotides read TGTGCCAGCAGCTTAGTGCACAGGGGGAACACTGAAGCTTTCTTT. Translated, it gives CASSLVHRGNTEAFF.

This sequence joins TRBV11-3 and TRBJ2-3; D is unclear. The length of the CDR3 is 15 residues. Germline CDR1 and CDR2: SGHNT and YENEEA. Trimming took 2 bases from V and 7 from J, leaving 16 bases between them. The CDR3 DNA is TGTGCCAGCAGCTTAATAATCGCATTAGCACATACGCAGTATTTT. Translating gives CASSLIIALAHTQYF. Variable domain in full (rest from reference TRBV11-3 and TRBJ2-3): EAGVVQSPRYKIIEKKQPVAFWCNPISGHNTLYWYLQNLGQGPELLIRYENEEAVDDSQLPKDRFSAERLKGVDSTLKIQPAELGDSAVYLCASSLIIALAHTQYFGPGTRLTVL.

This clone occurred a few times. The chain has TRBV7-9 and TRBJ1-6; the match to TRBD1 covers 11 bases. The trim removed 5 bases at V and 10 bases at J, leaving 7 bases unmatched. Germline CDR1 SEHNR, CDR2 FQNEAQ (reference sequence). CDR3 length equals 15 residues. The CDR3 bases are TGTGCCAGCAGCGGATGGGACAGGGGGATCTCACCCCTCCACTTT. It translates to CASSGWDRGISPLHF.

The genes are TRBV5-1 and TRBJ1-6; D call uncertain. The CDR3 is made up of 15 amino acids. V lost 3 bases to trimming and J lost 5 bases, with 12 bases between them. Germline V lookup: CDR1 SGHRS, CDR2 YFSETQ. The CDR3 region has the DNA TGCGCCAGCAGCTATTATACGGGAGATAATTCACCCCTCCACTTT. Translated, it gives CASSYYTGDNSPLHF.

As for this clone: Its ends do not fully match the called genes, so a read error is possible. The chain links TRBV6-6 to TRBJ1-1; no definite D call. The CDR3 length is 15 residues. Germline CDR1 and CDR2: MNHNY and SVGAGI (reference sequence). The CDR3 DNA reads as TGTGCCAGCAGTTACGATTTCGGGAGGAACACTGTAGCTTTCTTT. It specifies CASSYDFGRNTVAFF.

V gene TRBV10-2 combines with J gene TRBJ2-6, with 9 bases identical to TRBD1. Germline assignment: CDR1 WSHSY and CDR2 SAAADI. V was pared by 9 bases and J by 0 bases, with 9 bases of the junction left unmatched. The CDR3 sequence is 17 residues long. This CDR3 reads CASAQGQGNSGANVLTF. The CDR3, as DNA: TGCGCCAGTGCACAGGGACAGGGAAACTCTGGGGCCAACGTCCTGACTTTC.

The CDR3 here is CASKQHAGNEKLFF. In nucleotides, the CDR3 is TGTGCCAGCAAGCAACACGCCGGAAATGAAAAACTGTTTTTT. The genes are TRBV7-9 and TRBJ1-4, with no clear D. The V and J ends lost 7 bases and 5 bases respectively, with 14 bases between them. The CDR3 extends over 14 amino acids. The germline CDR1 and CDR2 sequences are SEHNR and FQNEAQ (reference sequence).

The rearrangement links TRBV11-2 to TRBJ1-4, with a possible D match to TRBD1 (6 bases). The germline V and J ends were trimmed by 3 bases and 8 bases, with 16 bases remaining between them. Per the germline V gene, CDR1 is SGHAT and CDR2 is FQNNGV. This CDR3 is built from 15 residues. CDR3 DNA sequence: TGTGCCAGCAGCTTCGGGCAGGGGTGGGAAGAAAAACTGTTTTTT. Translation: CASSFGQGWEEKLFF.

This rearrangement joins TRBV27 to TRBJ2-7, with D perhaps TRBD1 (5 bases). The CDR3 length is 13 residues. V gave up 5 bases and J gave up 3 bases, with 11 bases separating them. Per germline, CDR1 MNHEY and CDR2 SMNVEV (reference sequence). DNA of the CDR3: TGTGCCAGCAGTCCCGGACAATTCTACGAGCAGTACTTC. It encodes CASSPGQFYEQYF.

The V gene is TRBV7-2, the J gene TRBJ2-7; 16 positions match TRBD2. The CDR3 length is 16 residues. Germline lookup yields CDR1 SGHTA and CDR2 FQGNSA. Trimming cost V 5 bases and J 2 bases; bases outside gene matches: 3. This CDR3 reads CASSAGLAGGAYEQYF. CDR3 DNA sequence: TGTGCCAGCAGCGCGGGACTAGCGGGAGGGGCCTACGAGCAGTACTTC.

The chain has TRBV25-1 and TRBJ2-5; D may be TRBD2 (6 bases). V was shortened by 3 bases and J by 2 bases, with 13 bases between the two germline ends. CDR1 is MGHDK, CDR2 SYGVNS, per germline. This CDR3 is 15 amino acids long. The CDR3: CASSDPTSYQETQYF. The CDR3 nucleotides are TGTGCCAGCAGTGATCCAACTAGCTATCAAGAGACCCAGTACTTC.

Here the CDR3 DNA reads TGTGCCTGGAGCCCCCGGGCCACCAATTCACCCCTCCACTTT. Translated: CAWSPRATNSPLHF. This sequence joins TRBV30 and TRBJ1-6; D remains unclear. The ends were cut back, 3 bases at V and 7 bases at J, with 13 bases in the middle. CDR3 length: 14 residues. In germline, CDR1 is GTSNPN, CDR2 SVGIG (reference sequence).

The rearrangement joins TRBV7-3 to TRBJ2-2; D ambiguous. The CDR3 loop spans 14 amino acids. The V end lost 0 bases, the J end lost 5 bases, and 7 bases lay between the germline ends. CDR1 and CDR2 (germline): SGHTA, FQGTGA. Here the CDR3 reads CASSLTDFTGELFF. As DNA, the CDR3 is TGTGCCAGCAGCTTAACAGACTTTACCGGGGAGCTGTTTTTT.

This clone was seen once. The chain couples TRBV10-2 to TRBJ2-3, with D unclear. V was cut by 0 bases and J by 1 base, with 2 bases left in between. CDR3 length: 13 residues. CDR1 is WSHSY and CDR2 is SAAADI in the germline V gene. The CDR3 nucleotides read TGCGCCAGCAGTGAGTCTGGCACAGATACGCAGTATTTT. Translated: CASSESGTDTQYF.

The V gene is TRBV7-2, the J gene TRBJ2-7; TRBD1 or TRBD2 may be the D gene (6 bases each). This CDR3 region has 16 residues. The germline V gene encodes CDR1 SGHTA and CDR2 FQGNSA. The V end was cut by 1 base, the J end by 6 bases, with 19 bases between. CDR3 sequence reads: CASSLGWSLRGAEQYF. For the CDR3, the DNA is TGTGCCAGCAGCTTAGGATGGAGCCTGAGGGGGGCCGAGCAGTACTTC.

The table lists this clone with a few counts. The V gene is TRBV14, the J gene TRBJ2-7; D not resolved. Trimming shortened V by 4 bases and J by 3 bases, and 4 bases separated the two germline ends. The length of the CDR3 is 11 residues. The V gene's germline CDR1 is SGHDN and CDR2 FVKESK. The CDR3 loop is CASSRGYEQYF. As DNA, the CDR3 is TGTGCCAGCAGCCGAGGCTACGAGCAGTACTTC.

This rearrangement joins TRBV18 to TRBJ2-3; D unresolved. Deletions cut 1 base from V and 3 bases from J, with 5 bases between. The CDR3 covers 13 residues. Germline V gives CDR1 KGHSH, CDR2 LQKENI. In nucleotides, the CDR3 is TGTGCCAGCTCACCACAGGAAACAGATACGCAGTATTTT. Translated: CASSPQETDTQYF.

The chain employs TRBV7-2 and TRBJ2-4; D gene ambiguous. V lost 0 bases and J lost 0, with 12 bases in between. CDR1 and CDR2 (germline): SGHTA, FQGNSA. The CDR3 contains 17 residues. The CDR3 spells CASSLAIGSSAKNIQYF. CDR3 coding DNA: TGTGCCAGCAGCTTAGCAATTGGCAGCTCAGCCAAAAACATTCAGTACTTC.

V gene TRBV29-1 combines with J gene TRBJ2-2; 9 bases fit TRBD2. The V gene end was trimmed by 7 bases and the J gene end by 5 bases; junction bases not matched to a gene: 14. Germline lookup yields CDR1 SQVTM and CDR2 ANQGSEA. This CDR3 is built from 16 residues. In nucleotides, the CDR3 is TGCAGCGCTACTTGGGGTAGCGGGAGTCGGACCGGGGAGCTGTTTTTT. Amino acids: CSATWGSGSRTGELFF.

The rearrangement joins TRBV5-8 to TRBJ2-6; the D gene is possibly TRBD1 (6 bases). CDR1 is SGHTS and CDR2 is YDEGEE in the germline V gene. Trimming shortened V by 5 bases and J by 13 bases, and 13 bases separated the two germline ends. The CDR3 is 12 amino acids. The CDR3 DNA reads TGTGCCAGCAGTTGGACAGTCTCGGTCCTGACTTTC. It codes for CASSWTVSVLTF. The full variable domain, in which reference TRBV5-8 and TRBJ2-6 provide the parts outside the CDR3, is EAGVTQSPTHLIKTRGQQATLRCSPISGHTSVYWYQQALGLGLQFLLWYDEGEERNRGNFPPRFSGRQFPNYSSELNVNALELEDSALYLCASSWTVSVLTFGAGSRLTVL.